The next 31 T cell receptor beta chains were all read from a single sample in a study of cytomegalovirus exposure and HLA in healthy donors. 13 Jbeta primers and 60 Vbeta primers were used for the PCR. Method: immunoSEQ multiplex PCR; TCRdb's copy keeps in-frame clones and lacks some. The sample lists about 160,000 clones, more than 60% occurring once. Source material: PBMCs. The receptors shown here come from a man in his forties or fifties in good health and CMV-seronegative.

The chain combines TRBV7-9 with TRBJ1-4; D not resolved. From germline, CDR1 is SEHNR and CDR2 FQNEAQ (reference sequence). V lost 6 bases, J lost 3 bases, and 14 bases lay in between. CDR3 size: 15 residues. DNA for the CDR3: TGTGCCAGCAGTCCCCAGCAGCAGGCTAATGAAAAACTGTTTTTT. Protein product: CASSPQQQANEKLFF.

The chain has TRBV5-6 and TRBJ2-7; 7 positions agree with TRBD2. From germline, CDR1 is SGHDT and CDR2 YYEEEE. The J segment lost 4 bases and the V segment lost 1 base, leaving 2 bases of the junction unmatched. The CDR3 sequence is 13 residues long. The CDR3 DNA follows: TGTGCCAGCAGCTTGCGCGGGGGTTACGAGCAGTACTTC. It is translated as CASSLRGGYEQYF.

The rearrangement links TRBV30 to TRBJ2-5, with 7 bases aligning to TRBD1. The DNA matches TRBJ2-7 better at its end, which makes the J call doubtful. The length of the CDR3 is 14 residues. Germline assignment: CDR1 GTSNPN and CDR2 SVGIG (reference sequence). CDR3 region: CALHETGLPYEQYF. The CDR3, as DNA: TGTGCCTTACACGAGACAGGGCTCCCCTACGAGCAGTACTTC.

The chain joins TRBV28 to TRBJ2-7, with a weak D call TRBD2 (6 bases). The CDR3 consists of 19 residues. Germline CDR1 is MDHEN and CDR2 is SYDVKM. Trimming removed 5 bases at V and 2 bases at J, with 28 bases between. This CDR3 is CASSPQGTDGGGYAYEQYF. The CDR3 DNA sequence: TGTGCCAGCAGTCCCCAGGGAACTGACGGTGGGGGGTACGCCTACGAGCAGTACTTC.

The V gene is TRBV7-3, the J gene TRBJ1-5; maybe TRBD1 (5 bases). CDR1 is SGHTA, CDR2 FQGTGA, per germline. Trimming removed 5 bases from V and 6 bases from J, with 23 bases in between. The CDR3 runs to 17 residues. CDR3 amino acids: CASSRSSRREETQPQHF. The DNA for the CDR3 is TGTGCCAGCAGCCGCTCCTCTCGCAGGGAAGAAACTCAGCCCCAGCATTTT.

The chain has TRBV6-5 and TRBJ1-1; unclear D gene. Germline CDR1 is MNHEY and CDR2 is SVGAGI. This CDR3 region has 13 residues. Trimming left V 4 bases short and J 1 base short, with 7 bases between. The CDR3 DNA reads as TGTGCCAGCAGTTTTCTAAGGAACACTGAAGCTTTCTTT. Its translation: CASSFLRNTEAFF.

The V and J genes are TRBV2 and TRBJ2-1; TRBD2 matches 7 bases. CDR1 and CDR2 (germline): SNHLY, FYNNEI. The CDR3 runs to 12 residues. V trimming: 4 bases; J trimming: 15 bases; junction bases outside the gene matches: 9. The DNA for the CDR3 is TGTGCCAGCAGTGTGGGGCTAGCGGTTTTGTTCTTC. Protein product: CASSVGLAVLFF.

V gene TRBV5-1 combines with J gene TRBJ1-2, with 9 bases that match TRBD1. Germline V gene lookup returns CDR1 SGHRS and CDR2 YFSETQ. Unmatched junction bases numbered 10, after V lost 6 bases and J lost 7 bases. The CDR3 runs to 14 residues. CDR3 DNA sequence: TGCGCCAGCACGCTAGACTTGACAGGGGGTGGCTACACCTTC. Its protein product is CASTLDLTGGGYTF.

This chain links TRBV4-1 with TRBJ2-7, with 8 bases matching TRBD2. In germline, CDR1 is MGHRA, CDR2 YSYEKL. V was clipped by 6 bases and J by 5 bases; unmatched bases: 12. This CDR3 has 15 residues. The CDR3 here is CASSRSPGLGDEQYF. The CDR3 DNA follows: TGCGCCAGCAGTCGTTCACCGGGACTAGGCGACGAGCAGTACTTC.

The rearrangement links TRBV6-5 to TRBJ2-7, with TRBD2 matching 8 bases. Germline V gene lookup returns CDR1 MNHEY and CDR2 SVGAGI. After removal of 8 bases from V and 10 bases from J, the junction contained 10 bases not matched to a gene. This CDR3 is built from 12 residues. For the CDR3, the DNA is TGTGCCAGCGGACGGGGGGGCTCCCACCAGTACTTC. It translates to CASGRGGSHQYF.

The V call is TRBV7-3, the J call TRBJ2-5; maybe TRBD2 (5 bases). CDR3 length equals 13 residues. CDR1 and CDR2 (germline): SGHTA, FQGTGA. Trimming left V 5 bases short and J 3 bases short, with 10 bases between. The CDR3 region has the DNA TGTGCCAGCAGCCTCACTAGGGAAGAGACCCAGTACTTC. This gives the protein CASSLTREETQYF.

V is TRBV19 and J is TRBJ1-2; D is unclear. Trimming cost V 1 base and J 6 bases, with 12 bases left between them. Germline CDR1 LNHDA, CDR2 SQIVND (reference sequence). This CDR3 is built from 14 residues. In DNA form, the CDR3 reads TGTGCCAGTAGTATAGTGGGTCGGACTGATGGCTACACCTTC. Its protein product is CASSIVGRTDGYTF. Supplemented by reference TRBV19 and TRBJ1-2, the full variable domain reads DGGITQSPKYLFRKEGQNVTLSCEQNLNHDAMYWYRQDPGQGLRLIYYSQIVNDFQKGDIAEGYSVSREKKESFPLTVTSAQKNPTAFYLCASSIVGRTDGYTFGSGTRLTVV.

This clone came up a few times. This same CDR3 is encoded by further DNA sequences in the sample. The gene calls are TRBV7-2 and TRBJ1-5, with TRBD1 matching over 7 bases. This CDR3 has 14 residues. Germline V gene sequence: CDR1 SGHTA, CDR2 FQGNSA. With V trimmed by 5 bases and J by 1 base, 2 bases remained unmatched. The CDR3 DNA sequence: TGTGCCAGCAGCAAACAGGGGAGCAATCAGCCCCAGCATTTT. This gives the protein CASSKQGSNQPQHF. Full variable domain (rest looked up from reference TRBV7-2 and TRBJ1-5): GAGVSQSPSNKVTEKGKDVELRCDPISGHTALYWYRQSLGQGLEFLIYFQGNSAPDKSGLPSDRFSAERTGGSVSTLTIQRTQQEDSAVYLCASSKQGSNQPQHFGDGTRLSIL.

The chain joins TRBV6-5 to TRBJ2-2, with 7 nucleotides matching TRBD1. The length of the CDR3 is 14 residues. Germline CDR1 MNHEY, CDR2 SVGAGI. The V and J ends lost 6 bases and 3 bases, in that order; junction bases with no gene match: 4. The CDR3 nucleotides read TGTGCCAGCAGGTTCACAGGGGACACCGGGGAGCTGTTTTTT. Translating gives CASRFTGDTGELFF.

This clone was recorded once. The rearrangement uses TRBV29-1 and TRBJ2-2; 9 positions match TRBD1. The CDR3 spans 13 residues. J gave up 3 bases and V 6 bases, and 2 bases lay outside the gene matches. Germline CDR1 SQVTM, CDR2 ANQGSEA. The CDR3 nucleotides are TGCAGCGTCGACAGGGGGTACACCGGGGAGCTGTTTTTT. Translating gives CSVDRGYTGELFF.

This sequence joins TRBV19 and TRBJ1-1; no firm D call. Germline V gene data show CDR1 as LNHDA and CDR2 as SQIVND (reference sequence). This CDR3 has 15 amino acids. V dropped 4 bases and J dropped 4 bases, with 16 bases sitting between them. CDR3 coding DNA: TGTGCCAGTAGTACCGGCGGCGGGGTTGTCACTGAAGCTTTCTTT. This sequence encodes CASSTGGGVVTEAFF.

This chain uses TRBV5-6 with TRBJ2-3; 7 bases match TRBD1. This CDR3 is 14 amino acids long. V shed 3 bases, J shed 6 bases, and the junction held 7 bases outside the gene matches. Germline V gene sequence: CDR1 SGHDT, CDR2 YYEEEE. The CDR3 sequence: CASSSFDRDDTQYF. In DNA form, the CDR3 reads TGTGCCAGCAGCTCCTTTGACAGGGATGATACGCAGTATTTT.

This clone was recorded only once. This chain links TRBV18 with TRBJ2-7; no definite D call. With 2 bases removed from V and 3 bases from J, the gap between germline ends came to 14 bases. Germline V lookup: CDR1 KGHSH, CDR2 LQKENI. The CDR3 extends over 15 amino acids. The CDR3 DNA sequence: TGTGCCAGCTCACCAGGGCAGACGACCTTCTACGAGCAGTACTTC. The encoded protein is CASSPGQTTFYEQYF.

The chain combines TRBV6-1 with TRBJ2-1; possibly TRBD1 for D (5 bases). This CDR3 spans 16 amino acids. The V end was cut by 4 bases, the J end by 5 bases, with 18 bases between. CDR1 is MNHNS and CDR2 is SASEGT in the germline V gene. CDR3 DNA: TGTGCCAGCAGTGTCGTAGGGTTTCTAGGGGACAATGAGCAGTTCTTC. This sequence encodes CASSVVGFLGDNEQFF.

The genes are TRBV7-9 and TRBJ2-1; TRBD1 is a possible D gene (6 bases). The CDR3 sequence is 15 residues long. V lost 0 bases to trimming and J lost 4 bases, with 10 bases between them. CDR1 and CDR2 from the germline V gene are SEHNR and FQNEAQ (reference sequence). CDR3 loop: CASSLALGQYNEQFF. The DNA for the CDR3 is TGTGCCAGCAGCTTAGCCCTCGGACAGTACAATGAGCAGTTCTTC.

This clone was seen only a few times. The chain carries TRBV19 and TRBJ1-1; D uncertain. This CDR3 is 15 amino acids long. V lost 5 bases and J lost 1, with 14 bases in between. The germline CDR1 and CDR2 sequences are LNHDA and SQIVND (reference sequence). The CDR3 spells CASSFPRLRNTEAFF. The CDR3 coding sequence is TGTGCCAGTAGTTTTCCTAGGCTGCGGAACACTGAAGCTTTCTTT.

This sequence joins TRBV6-6 and TRBJ1-1, with a possible D match to TRBD1 (6 bases). The CDR3 spans 16 residues. Deletions cut 5 bases from V and 0 bases from J, with 16 bases between. From germline, CDR1 is MNHNY and CDR2 SVGAGI (reference sequence). The CDR3 region has the DNA TGTGCCAGCAGTCGGGTGAGGGGGACGCTGAACACTGAAGCTTTCTTT. This codes for CASSRVRGTLNTEAFF.

V gene TRBV2 combines with J gene TRBJ2-7, with 15 bases lining up with TRBD2. CDR3 length equals 16 residues. CDR1 is SNHLY and CDR2 is FYNNEI in the germline V gene. Trimming at V came to 4 bases and at J to 4 bases, leaving 5 bases not matched to a gene. The CDR3 protein is CASSVGTSGGMYEQYF. The CDR3 DNA sequence: TGTGCCAGCAGTGTTGGGACTAGCGGGGGGATGTACGAGCAGTACTTC.

The rearrangement uses TRBV4-1 and TRBJ1-6; D is unresolved. This CDR3 is built from 14 residues. The germline gives CDR1 MGHRA, CDR2 YSYEKL. Deletions cut 4 bases from V and 3 bases from J, with 7 bases between. The CDR3 is CASSPEIYNSPLHF. CDR3 nucleotides: TGCGCCAGCAGCCCCGAGATCTATAATTCACCCCTCCACTTT.

This chain joins TRBV28 and TRBJ2-1, with TRBD1 matching 7 bases. The CDR3 is 14 residues long. Germline CDR1 and CDR2: MDHEN and SYDVKM. The V gene end was trimmed by 5 bases and the J gene end by 2 bases; junction bases not matched to a gene: 3. CDR3 bases: TGTGCCAGCAGTGACAGGGCCCCCTACAATGAGCAGTTCTTC. Translating it yields CASSDRAPYNEQFF.

The V call is TRBV5-1, the J call TRBJ1-4, with TRBD1 matching over 8 bases. Germline V gives CDR1 SGHRS, CDR2 YFSETQ. The CDR3 is 13 residues long. V gave up 5 bases and J gave up 6 bases; unmatched junction bases: 3. CDR3 sequence reads: CASRTGDDEKLFF. CDR3 nucleotide sequence: TGCGCCAGCAGGACAGGGGACGATGAAAAACTGTTTTTT.

The V and J genes are TRBV7-9 and TRBJ1-1; no firm D call. Trimming pared 5 bases from V and 0 bases from J, leaving 7 bases between. CDR1 SEHNR and CDR2 FQNEAQ come from the germline V gene (reference sequence). This CDR3 has 13 amino acids. CDR3 amino acids: CASSLSLNTEAFF. The CDR3 nucleotides read TGTGCCAGCAGCCTCAGTTTGAACACTGAAGCTTTCTTT.

V usage is TRBV7-6 and J usage is TRBJ1-6, with 8 bases matching TRBD1. V gave up 5 bases and J gave up 6 bases; unmatched junction bases: 6. Germline V gives CDR1 SGHVS, CDR2 FNYEAQ. CDR3 size: 15 residues. The CDR3 loop is CASSLQGEVNSPLHF. CDR3 nucleotides: TGTGCCAGCAGCCTACAGGGGGAGGTTAATTCACCCCTCCACTTT.

The chain combines TRBV25-1 with TRBJ2-5; 9 nucleotides match TRBD1. Germline V gene data show CDR1 as MGHDK and CDR2 as SYGVNS. The CDR3 totals 15 residues. V lost 4 bases, J lost 4 bases, and 7 bases stayed unmatched. The CDR3 bases are TGTGCCAGCAGTGGGGGGGACAGGGTGGTAGAGACCCAGTACTTC. It translates to CASSGGDRVVETQYF.

V usage is TRBV9 and J usage is TRBJ2-1; 7 bases agree with TRBD1. The CDR3 is 15 residues long. The junction had 5 bases not matched to a gene; V was cut back by 0 bases and J by 5 bases. CDR1 and CDR2 (germline): SGDLS, YYNGEE. CDR3: CASSVEGQNHNEQFF. DNA of the CDR3: TGTGCCAGCAGCGTAGAGGGACAGAACCACAATGAGCAGTTCTTC.

This chain connects TRBV6-5 to TRBJ1-6, with 7 positions matching TRBD1. CDR3 length: 15 residues. The junction had 6 bases not matched to a gene; V was cut back by 6 bases and J by 4 bases. Germline loops: CDR1 MNHEY, CDR2 SVGAGI. CDR3 sequence reads: CASRTGTEYNSPLHF. DNA of the CDR3: TGTGCCAGCAGGACCGGGACAGAGTATAATTCACCCCTCCACTTT.